This TCR beta chain was identified during a study of cytomegalovirus exposure and HLA in healthy donors. Findings and limits, study-wide: Cytomegalovirus association was assigned to about 150 TCR beta chains.

Trimming took 3 bases from V and 6 from J; bases not matched to a gene: 4. The length of the CDR3 is 14 residues. Germline lookup yields CDR1 SGHRS and CDR2 YFSETQ. Concerning this clone itself: The antigen is unknown.

The PCR had 60 Vbeta and 13 Jbeta primers. The table came from immunoSEQ multiplex PCR; TCRdb's copy has only in-frame clones and leaves some out. Counted here are 150,000 to 200,000 clones, 60% to 75% occurring once; the ten biggest clones make up 2.5% to 3.5%. The chain employs TRBV5-1 and TRBJ1-4; 8 positions match TRBD1. The clonotype comes from a woman in her forties or fifties in good health and CMV-seropositive. Sequenced sample: PBMCs. The CDR3 loop reads CASSSTGVDEKLFF. DNA of the CDR3: TGCGCCAGCAGCTCGACAGGGGTAGATGAAAAACTGTTTTTT.